This entry lists 6 T cell receptor beta chains sequenced from one sample in a study of CD8 T cells in Susac syndrome. RNA was extracted with the RNeasy kit, and a quantity of about 0.5 to 1 ug was reverse transcribed using random hexamers. In TCRdb, the immunoSEQ multiplex PCR reads were re-called with MiXCR into one record per CDR3 protein. The top ten hold about 0.65% of the sample, which has about 90,000 distinct CDR3 sequences, roughly 95% seen once. The sequencing sample was made of CD8+ T cells from PBMCs. The receptors derive from a human donor with Susac syndrome.

V is TRBV28 and J is TRBJ1-2; TRBD1 agrees at 9 bases. CDR3 size: 15 residues. The germline V gene encodes CDR1 MDHEN and CDR2 SYDVKM. With 2 bases clipped from V and 4 bases from J, the junction kept 5 bases outside the gene matches. The DNA of the CDR3 is TGTGCCAGCAGTTTAACAGGGGGCGAATTCTATGGCTACACCTTC. Its translation is CASSLTGGEFYGYTF.

The chain links TRBV19 to TRBJ1-5; D gene unclear. CDR1 is LNHDA and CDR2 is SQIVND in the germline V gene (reference sequence). The CDR3 is 15 residues long. Trimming pared 3 bases from V and 2 bases from J, leaving 11 bases between. CDR3 sequence reads: CASSIGEDGNQPQHF. The DNA for the CDR3 is TGTGCCAGTAGTATTGGGGAAGATGGCAATCAGCCCCAGCATTTT.

A single count supports this clonotype. The chain recombines TRBV15 with TRBJ1-2, with D unresolved. Between the trimmed V and J ends, which lost 0 bases and 7 bases, there was a span of 9 bases. Germline CDR1 reads LNHNV; CDR2 reads YYDKDF (reference sequence). The CDR3 has 13 amino acids. CDR3 DNA: TGTGCCACCAGCAGAGATACGGATCCTGGCTACACCTTC. Its protein is CATSRDTDPGYTF.

This sequence joins TRBV5-1 and TRBJ1-1; D perhaps matches TRBD1 (6 bases). Germline CDR1 is SGHRS and CDR2 is YFSETQ. This CDR3 contains 17 residues. Trimming took off 4 bases at V and 0 bases at J, with 19 bases between the two ends. CDR3 sequence: CASSPAGDTGMNTEAFF. The CDR3 nucleotides read TGCGCCAGCAGCCCAGCCGGGGACACCGGAATGAACACTGAAGCTTTCTTT.

The chain employs TRBV4-3 and TRBJ2-1; TRBD2 aligns across 9 bases. Germline V gene sequence: CDR1 LGHNA, CDR2 YSLEER. The CDR3 consists of 16 residues. J was trimmed by 8 bases and V by 1 base; bases with no gene match: 9. CDR3 nucleotide sequence: TGCGCCAGCAGCCAAGCCCGCGGGGGGGCCGGATATGAGCAGTTCTTC. The encoded protein is CASSQARGGAGYEQFF.

A few counts support this clonotype. The chain combines TRBV11-2 with TRBJ1-6; D is ambiguous. CDR3 size: 16 residues. Germline CDR1 and CDR2: SGHAT and FQNNGV. The V and J ends lost 5 bases and 14 bases respectively, with 25 bases between them. CDR3 loop: CASSLTTFPDGISLHF. DNA for the CDR3: TGTGCCAGCAGCCTCACGACATTCCCAGACGGGATCTCCCTCCACTTT.